The clone carrying this T cell receptor beta chain occurred a few times. What it binds is unknown. These data originate in a study of beta chain features in type 1 diabetes. The study's findings and limits: TCRB rearrangement may or may not be influenced by HLA type; here this remained unresolved. PCR might favor shorter templates, equally in patients and controls. Type 1 diabetes patients showed a moderate but significant shortening of TCRB CDR3s in all four CD4+ subsets.

Of the isolated RNA, all was reverse transcribed, and so the sequenced material was expressed TCRB transcripts. Libraries were prepared by immunoSEQ multiplex PCR; TCRdb keeps only in-frame clonotypes and omits some of them. The table includes approximately 600,000 clones, around 12% detected once. Germline CDR1 and CDR2: LGHNA and YSLEER. The CDR3 has 16 amino acids. The V gene end was trimmed by 0 bases and the J gene end by 4 bases; junction bases not matched to a gene: 5. This clonotype was obtained from a man in his thirties or forties with type 1 diabetes. V usage is TRBV4-3 and J usage is TRBJ2-1; 8 positions match TRBD2. The source material was naive CD4+ T cells from blood. CDR3 nucleotide sequence: TGCGCCAGCAGCCAAGAGAGGACTAGCTATTACAATGAGCAGTTCTTC. Translated, it gives CASSQERTSYYNEQFF.